This T cell receptor (beta chain) was captured by sequencing in a study of tumor-infiltrating lymphocytes in localized non-small cell lung cancer. Study-level information: From each patient, both tumor and uninvolved lung, non-adjacent to tumor, were sampled. Study findings and constraints: Technical variation could not be separated from intratumor heterogeneity here. No T-cell fraction difference was seen between IM1 and IM2 tumors. Not all patients were TCR sequenced, owing to tissue quantity.

Looked up from germline, CDR1 is SGHTA and CDR2 is FQGNSA. V lost 5 bases and J lost 0; bases outside the gene matches: 6. This CDR3 has 16 amino acids. In regard to this clone: No antigen is known for it.

Here immunoSEQ multiplex PCR was the method, and the copy in TCRdb shows in-frame clones only, minus some. The sample holds 25,000 to 35,000 clones, 80% to 90% seen once. This sequence originates from a human donor with non-small cell lung cancer. The specimen sequenced was lung tumor tissue. The chain recombines TRBV7-2 with TRBJ1-3; 8 nucleotides align to TRBD1. CDR3 protein: CASSLGTGDSGNTIYF. The CDR3 coding sequence is TGTGCCAGCAGCCTAGGGACAGGCGACTCTGGAAACACCATATATTTT. Together with reference TRBV7-2 and TRBJ1-3, the CDR3 gives the full variable domain: GAGVSQSPSNKVTEKGKDVELRCDPISGHTALYWYRQSLGQGLEFLIYFQGNSAPDKSGLPSDRFSAERTGGSVSTLTIQRTQQEDSAVYLCASSLGTGDSGNTIYFGEGSWLTVV.